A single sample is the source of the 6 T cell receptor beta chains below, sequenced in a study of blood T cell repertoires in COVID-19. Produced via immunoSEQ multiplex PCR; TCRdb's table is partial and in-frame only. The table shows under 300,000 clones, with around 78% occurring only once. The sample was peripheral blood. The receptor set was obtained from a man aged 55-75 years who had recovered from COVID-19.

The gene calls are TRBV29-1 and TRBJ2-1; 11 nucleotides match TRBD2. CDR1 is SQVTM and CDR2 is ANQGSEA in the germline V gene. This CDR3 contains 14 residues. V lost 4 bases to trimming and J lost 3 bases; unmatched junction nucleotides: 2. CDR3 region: CSVVGLAGYNEQFF. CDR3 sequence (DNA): TGCAGCGTTGTAGGACTAGCGGGCTACAATGAGCAGTTCTTC.

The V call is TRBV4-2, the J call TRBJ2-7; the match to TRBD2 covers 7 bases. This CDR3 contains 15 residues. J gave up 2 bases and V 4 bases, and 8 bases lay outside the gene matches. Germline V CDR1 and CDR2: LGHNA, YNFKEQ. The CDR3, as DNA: TGTGCCAGCAGCCCGAAAGCGGGATCACCCTACGAGCAGTACTTC. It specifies CASSPKAGSPYEQYF.

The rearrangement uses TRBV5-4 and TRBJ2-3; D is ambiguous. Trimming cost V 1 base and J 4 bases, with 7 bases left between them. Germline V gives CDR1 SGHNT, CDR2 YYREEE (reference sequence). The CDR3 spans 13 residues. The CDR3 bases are TGTGCCAGCAGCTTGCTTGTCGCAGATACGCAGTATTTT. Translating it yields CASSLLVADTQYF. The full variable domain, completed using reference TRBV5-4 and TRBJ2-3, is ETGVTQSPTHLIKTRGQQVTLRCSSQSGHNTVSWYQQALGQGPQFIFQYYREEENGRGNFPPRFSGLQFPNYSSELNVNALELDDSALYLCASSLLVADTQYFGPGTRLTVL.

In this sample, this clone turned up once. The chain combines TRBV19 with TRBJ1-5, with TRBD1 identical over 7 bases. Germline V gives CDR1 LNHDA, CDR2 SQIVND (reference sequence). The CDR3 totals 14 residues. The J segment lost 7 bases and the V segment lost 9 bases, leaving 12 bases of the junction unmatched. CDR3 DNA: TGTGCCAGCAGTGACAGGGTGGTTAACCAGCCCCAGCATTTT. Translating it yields CASSDRVVNQPQHF.

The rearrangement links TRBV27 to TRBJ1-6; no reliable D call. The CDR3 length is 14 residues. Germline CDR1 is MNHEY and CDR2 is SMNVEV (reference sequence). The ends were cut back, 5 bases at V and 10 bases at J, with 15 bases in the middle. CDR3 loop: CASSPQWGGSPLHF. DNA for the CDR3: TGTGCCAGCAGTCCGCAGTGGGGAGGGTCACCCCTCCACTTT.

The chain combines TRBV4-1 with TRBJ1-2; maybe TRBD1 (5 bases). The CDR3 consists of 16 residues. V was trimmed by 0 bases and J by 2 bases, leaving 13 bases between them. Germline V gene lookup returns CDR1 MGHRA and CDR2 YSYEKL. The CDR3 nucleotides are TGCGCCAGCAGCCAAGATGCCTCAGGGAGGAACTATGGCTACACCTTC. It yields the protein CASSQDASGRNYGYTF.